Described below is a single T cell receptor (beta chain) sequence and its context. Its matching antigen is unknown. CDR3 size: 16 residues. The V and J ends lost 2 bases and 3 bases respectively, with 14 bases between them. Germline CDR1 SGHRS, CDR2 YFSETQ. This sample was included in a study of OX40 agonist ivuxolimab in advanced cancers. As for the study in general: Ivuxolimab, an antibody that agonizes OX40 (CD134), was administered to the patients. Averaging roughly 60 years in age, with a range of roughly 23 to 85, the cohort was 65% to 90% male.

Here immunoSEQ multiplex PCR was the method, and the copy in TCRdb shows in-frame clones only, minus some. The table lists about 19,000 clones, roughly 91% of them singletons. Study-level results: Clonal expansion from baseline to week 6 occurred in both CD4+ and CD8+ T cells.

The chain recombines TRBV5-1 with TRBJ2-2; D possibly uses TRBD1 or TRBD2 (5 bases each). The sequence derives from an adult with an advanced solid tumor such as melanoma, head and neck, liver or kidney cancer. Sequenced here: CD4+ or CD8+ T cells sorted from blood, sampled in a trial of the OX40 agonist ivuxolimab. CDR3 amino acids: CASSFRLGVDTGELFF. In DNA form, the CDR3 reads TGCGCCAGCAGCTTTCGATTGGGGGTCGACACCGGGGAGCTGTTTTTT. The variable domain in full, completed from reference TRBV5-1 and TRBJ2-2, reads KAGVTQTPRYLIKTRGQQVTLSCSPISGHRSVSWYQQTPGQGLQFLFEYFSETQRNKGNFPGRFSGRQFSNSRSEMNVSTLELGDSALYLCASSFRLGVDTGELFFGEGSRLTVL.